Listed here is a single T cell receptor (beta chain). This sample is drawn from a study of blood T cell repertoires in COVID-19. For the study at large: Whether acute or convalescent, the COVID-19 samples came from the United States, Italy and Spain.

In germline, CDR1 is ENHRY, CDR2 SYGVKD. Trimming removed 1 base at V and 0 bases at J, with 4 bases between. This CDR3 has 14 residues. The data were produced by immunoSEQ multiplex PCR, yet TCRdb's version contains in-frame clones alone and is incomplete. The sample records approximately 220,000 clones, 80% to 85% being singletons. Material for sequencing was PBMCs or T cells enriched from blood (not recorded which). The receptor's source is a woman aged 40 to 49 who had recovered from COVID-19. The J gene is TRBJ1-3, the V gene TRBV10-3; D call uncertain. The CDR3, as DNA: TGTGCCATCAGTGAGTACAACTCTGGAAACACCATATATTTT. Amino acids: CAISEYNSGNTIYF.